A selection of T cell receptor beta chains follows, all from one sample in a study of blood T cell repertoires in COVID-19. The repertoire was sequenced with immunoSEQ multiplex PCR; TCRdb's copy has only in-frame clones and lacks some. The sample includes around 170,000 clones, roughly 84% of them seen just once. Material for sequencing was peripheral blood. Receptors were obtained from a woman aged 55 to 70 with acute or convalescent COVID-19. CDR3s include the opening cysteine and the closing phenylalanine or tryptophan. D genes are given only for firm matches. Size is stated for part of the rows, as once, few or many counts, or as a class when the clone is expanded.

TRBJ2-7,NA,TRBD1,12,TRBV10-3,CATSGQALEQYF,TGTGCCACCTCGGGACAGGCACTCGAGCAGTACTTC
TRBJ1-4,NA,NA,16,TRBV10-3,CAISESWAGQNEKLFF,TGTGCCATCAGTGAGTCTTGGGCAGGGCAAAATGAAAAACTGTTTTTT
TRBJ2-7,NA,TRBD2,13,TRBV7-8,CASSLGGGTEQYF,TGTGCCAGCAGCTTAGGGGGGGGGACCGAGCAGTACTTC
TRBJ1-4,once,NA,15,TRBV6-2/TRBV6-3,CASSYQTGTNEKLFF,TGTGCCAGCAGTTACCAGACAGGCACTAATGAAAAACTGTTTTTT
TRBJ2-1,few,NA,15,TRBV4-2,CASSQEPHRGNEQFF,TGTGCCAGCAGCCAAGAACCCCATCGGGGGAATGAGCAGTTCTTC
TRBJ2-3,NA,TRBD1,16,TRBV7-8,CASSYRQGLSTDTQYF,TGTGCCAGCAGCTACCGACAGGGGCTTAGCACAGATACGCAGTATTTT
TRBJ1-1,NA,TRBD1,14,TRBV12-5,CASGAGQMNTEAFF,TGTGCTAGTGGTGCGGGACAGATGAACACTGAAGCTTTCTTT
TRBJ1-1,NA,NA,14,TRBV28,CASRAGELNTEAFF,TGTGCCAGCAGGGCAGGGGAGTTGAACACTGAAGCTTTCTTT
TRBJ2-2,NA,TRBD2,17,TRBV4-2,CASSTSGGGAYTGELFF,TGTGCCAGCAGCACGTCTGGCGGGGGGGCCTACACCGGGGAGCTGTTTTTT
TRBJ1-4,NA,NA,16,TRBV10-2,CASSESTGGRNEKLFF,TGCGCCAGCAGTGAGTCGACGGGGGGGAGAAATGAAAAACTGTTTTTT
TRBJ1-6,NA,NA,15,TRBV18,CASSPPIAEGSPLHF,TGTGCCAGCTCACCACCGATTGCAGAGGGTTCACCCCTCCACTTT
TRBJ1-2,NA,TRBD1,14,TRBV30,CAWSGTGGAAGYTF,TGTGCCTGGAGTGGGACAGGGGGCGCCGCTGGCTACACCTTC
TRBJ1-1,NA,NA,16,TRBV3-1/TRBV3-2,CASSSGYRGPIFEAFF,TGTGCCAGCTCATCAGGTTATAGGGGTCCTATATTTGAAGCTTTCTTT
TRBJ2-3,NA,TRBD2,17,TRBV7-2,CASSLRRSSGGSDTQYF,TGTGCCAGCAGCTTGAGAAGAAGTAGCGGGGGATCAGATACGCAGTATTTT
TRBJ1-1,NA,NA,14,TRBV5-1,CASSLWGRGTEAFF,TGCGCCAGCAGCTTGTGGGGGCGCGGCACTGAAGCTTTCTTT
TRBJ1-1,NA,NA,15,TRBV5-1,CASTAGPGTNTEAFF,TGCGCCAGCACAGCAGGGCCCGGGACTAACACTGAAGCTTTCTTT
TRBJ2-5,NA,NA,17,TRBV18,CASSPREGAGGPSTQYF,TGTGCCAGCTCACCACGAGAAGGAGCAGGAGGCCCCTCGACCCAGTACTTC
TRBJ1-2,NA,NA,15,TRBV11-2,CASSLDPRTSYGYTF,TGTGCCAGCAGCTTAGATCCTCGGACAAGCTATGGCTACACCTTC
TRBJ1-4,NA,TRBD1,17,TRBV28,CASSLFSDRGLGEKLFF,TGTGCCAGCAGTTTATTCTCGGACAGGGGGCTGGGAGAAAAACTGTTTTTT
TRBJ2-2,NA,NA,17,TRBV21-1,CASSKGKVGQNTGELFF,TGTGCCAGCAGCAAAGGAAAAGTAGGACAGAACACCGGGGAGCTGTTTTTT
TRBJ2-7,NA,TRBD2,15,TRBV28,CASHGGRISSYEQYF,TGTGCCAGCCACGGGGGGAGGATATCCTCCTACGAGCAGTACTTC
TRBJ2-5,NA,NA,11,TRBV6-5,CASLIGGTQYF,TGTGCCAGCCTCATAGGGGGGACCCAGTACTTC
TRBJ2-4,NA,TRBD2,13,TRBV19,CASNAGGGDIQYF,TGTGCCAGTAACGCCGGCGGGGGGGACATTCAGTACTTC
TRBJ1-1,NA,NA,14,TRBV18,CASSPLGSLTEAFF,TGTGCCAGCTCACCTCTTGGGAGTCTCACTGAAGCTTTCTTT
TRBJ1-6,once,TRBD1,14,TRBV30,CAWRPGTGSSPLHF,TGTGCCTGGAGGCCCGGGACAGGGAGCTCACCCCTCCACTTT
TRBJ1-6,NA,NA,16,TRBV6-5,CASSYSDSPYNSPLHF,TGTGCCAGCAGTTACTCGGACAGCCCCTATAATTCACCCCTCCACTTT
TRBJ1-2,NA,NA,13,TRBV30,CAWARLANYGYTF,TGTGCCTGGGCGAGATTAGCTAACTATGGCTACACCTTC
TRBJ2-5,once,TRBD1,17,TRBV5-5,CASSPVPGQGPQETQYF,TGTGCCAGCAGCCCGGTCCCGGGACAGGGTCCGCAGGAGACCCAGTACTTC
TRBJ1-2,NA,TRBD1,14,TRBV5-4,CASTRTGGADGYTF,TGTGCCAGCACCCGGACAGGGGGGGCCGATGGCTACACCTTC
TRBJ1-5,once,TRBD1,15,TRBV7-2,CASSLEGTGNQPQHF,TGTGCCAGCAGCTTAGAGGGGACAGGCAATCAGCCCCAGCATTTT
TRBJ1-2,NA,TRBD1,14,TRBV5-1,CASRGQGALDGYTF,TGCGCCAGCAGGGGACAGGGGGCTCTGGATGGCTACACCTTC
TRBJ1-5,NA,NA,16,TRBV19,CASRPDRSNTNQPQHF,TGTGCCAGTAGACCAGACAGGTCTAATACCAATCAGCCCCAGCATTTT
TRBJ2-4,NA,TRBD2,16,TRBV3-1/TRBV3-2,CASSQDQASGGNIQYF,TGTGCCAGCAGCCAAGATCAGGCTAGCGGGGGAAACATTCAGTACTTC
TRBJ1-2,NA,NA,16,TRBV4-1,CASSQDGQESNYGYTF,TGCGCCAGCAGCCAAGACGGTCAGGAATCTAACTATGGCTACACCTTC
TRBJ1-2,NA,NA,17,TRBV6-6,CASSLAGPGEYSYGYTF,TGTGCCAGCAGTCTAGCGGGGCCAGGGGAGTACAGCTATGGCTACACCTTC
TRBJ1-6,NA,NA,17,TRBV5-5,CASSLGGQQGTNSPLHF,TGTGCCAGCAGCTTAGGCGGACAGCAGGGGACAAATTCACCCCTCCACTTT
TRBJ1-1,NA,TRBD1,16,TRBV11-2,CASSPGDRALNTEAFF,TGTGCCAGCAGCCCCGGGGACAGGGCCCTAAACACTGAAGCTTTCTTT
TRBJ2-4,NA,TRBD1,16,TRBV4-3,CASSQGDRGSSNIQYF,TGCGCCAGCAGCCAGGGGGACAGGGGGAGTTCAAACATTCAGTACTTC
TRBJ2-5,NA,NA,14,TRBV5-4,CASSLQASEKTQYF,TGTGCCAGCAGCTTGCAGGCTAGCGAGAAGACCCAGTACTTC
TRBJ2-3,once,TRBD1,17,TRBV15,CATSREKRTGGKDTQYF,TGTGCCACCAGCAGAGAAAAGAGGACAGGGGGCAAAGATACGCAGTATTTT
TRBJ1-1,once,NA,16,TRBV4-1,CASSQPDIGARTEAFF,TGCGCCAGCAGCCAACCCGACATAGGGGCAAGGACTGAAGCTTTCTTT
TRBJ2-7,NA,NA,14,TRBV4-1,CASSQRSGSYEQYF,TGCGCCAGCAGCCAACGTTCAGGGTCCTACGAGCAGTACTTC
TRBJ2-7,NA,TRBD2,17,TRBV18,CASSPPLGLAGSYEQYF,TGTGCCAGCTCACCGCCCCTCGGGTTAGCGGGGTCCTACGAGCAGTACTTC
TRBJ2-5,NA,TRBD2,17,TRBV5-1,CASSLVGLAGGGETQYF,TGCGCCAGCAGCTTGGTGGGACTAGCGGGGGGAGGAGAGACCCAGTACTTC